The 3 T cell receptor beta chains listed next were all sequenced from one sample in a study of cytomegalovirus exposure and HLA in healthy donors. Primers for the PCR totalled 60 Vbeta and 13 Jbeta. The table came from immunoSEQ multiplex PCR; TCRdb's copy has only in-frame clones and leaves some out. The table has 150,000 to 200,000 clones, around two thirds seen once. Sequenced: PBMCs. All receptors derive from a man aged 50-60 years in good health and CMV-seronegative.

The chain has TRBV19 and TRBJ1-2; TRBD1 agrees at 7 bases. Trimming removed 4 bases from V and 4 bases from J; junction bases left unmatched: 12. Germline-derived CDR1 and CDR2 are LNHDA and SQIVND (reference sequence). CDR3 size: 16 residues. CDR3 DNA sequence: TGTGCCAGTAGTAAAGTCCGACAGGGCCCCAGCTATGGCTACACCTTC. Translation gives CASSKVRQGPSYGYTF.

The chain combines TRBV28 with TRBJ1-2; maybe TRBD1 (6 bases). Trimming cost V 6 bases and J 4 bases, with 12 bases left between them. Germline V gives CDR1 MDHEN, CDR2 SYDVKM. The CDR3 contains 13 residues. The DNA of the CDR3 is TGTGCCAGCAGCCTGGACAGTGGCTATGGCTACACCTTC. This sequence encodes CASSLDSGYGYTF.

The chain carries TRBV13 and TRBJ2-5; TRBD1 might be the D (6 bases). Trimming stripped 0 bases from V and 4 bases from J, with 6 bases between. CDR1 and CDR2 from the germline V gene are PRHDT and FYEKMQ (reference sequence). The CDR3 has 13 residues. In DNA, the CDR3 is TGTGCCAGCAGCTTAGGACAGGGAGAGACCCAGTACTTC. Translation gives CASSLGQGETQYF.